A single sample is the source of the 4 T cell receptor beta chains below, sequenced in a study of OX40 agonist ivuxolimab in advanced cancers. Data came from immunoSEQ multiplex PCR; TCRdb stores just in-frame clones and leaves some out. The table shows 40,000 or so clones, with 88% occurring only once. The sequencing here drew on CD4+ or CD8+ T cells sorted from blood, taken in a trial of the OX40 agonist ivuxolimab. These receptors all come from an adult with an advanced solid tumor such as melanoma, head and neck, liver or kidney cancer.

The rearrangement links TRBV9 to TRBJ1-6, with D uncertain. Germline CDR1 reads SGDLS; CDR2 reads YYNGEE. V gave up 4 bases and J gave up 11 bases, with 13 bases separating them. The CDR3 loop spans 13 amino acids. Here the CDR3 reads CASSLTPSPPLHF. The CDR3, as DNA: TGTGCCAGCAGCCTCACTCCGAGTCCACCCCTCCACTTT.

The chain links TRBV5-1 to TRBJ2-3, with 10 bases that match TRBD1. The CDR3 consists of 18 residues. CDR1 and CDR2 (germline): SGHRS, YFSETQ. The ends lost 4 bases at V and 0 bases at J; junction bases unmatched: 11. The CDR3 bases are TGCGCCAGCAGCCGAAGGATGGGGACAGGGGATAGCACAGATACGCAGTATTTT. Encoded protein: CASSRRMGTGDSTDTQYF.

V is TRBV5-6 and J is TRBJ2-7; D gene uncertain. The V gene's germline CDR1 is SGHDT and CDR2 YYEEEE. This CDR3 contains 14 residues. Trimming left V 0 bases short and J 2 bases short, with 9 bases between. In DNA form, the CDR3 reads TGTGCCAGCAGCTTGGTTTCCGAAGCCTACGAGCAGTACGTC. Protein product: CASSLVSEAYEQYV.

V gene TRBV5-1 combines with J gene TRBJ2-7, with D perhaps matching TRBD1 (5 bases). Germline V CDR1 and CDR2: SGHRS, YFSETQ. V was clipped by 4 bases and J by 1 base, with 15 bases between them. The CDR3 extends over 15 amino acids. This CDR3 reads CASSIGFGASYEQYF. The DNA for the CDR3 is TGCGCCAGCAGCATCGGGTTTGGGGCTTCCTACGAGCAGTACTTC. Variable domain in full (rest from reference TRBV5-1 and TRBJ2-7): KAGVTQTPRYLIKTRGQQVTLSCSPISGHRSVSWYQQTPGQGLQFLFEYFSETQRNKGNFPGRFSGRQFSNSRSEMNVSTLELGDSALYLCASSIGFGASYEQYFGPGTRLTVT.